This entry lists 9 T cell receptor beta chains sequenced from one sample in a study of vaccination effects on CD4 cells after COVID-19. TCRdb keeps only in-frame clones here, not all; method: immunoSEQ multiplex PCR. Of some 70,000 clones listed, 81% are singletons. With the ViraFEST assay, the study expanded antigen-specific CD4+ T cells using viral peptide pools, then sequenced them. Culture proceeded for under twelve days, and CD4+ T cells were then isolated. Of the BNT162b2 and mRNA-1273 vaccines, participants received two doses of one or the other. These receptors have no known antigen. The material was CD4+ T cells from PBMCs cultured with HCoV-229E spike peptides, obtained after COVID-19 vaccination. Receptors were obtained from a human donor who received a COVID-19 vaccine.

The genes are TRBV14 and TRBJ2-7; 7 bases agree with TRBD1. CDR3 length equals 13 residues. Germline assignment: CDR1 SGHDN and CDR2 FVKESK. Trimming cost V 2 bases and J 6 bases; bases outside gene matches: 4. The CDR3 sequence: CASSQNSGGEQYV. The CDR3 DNA sequence: TGTGCCAGCAGCCAAAACTCAGGGGGCGAGCAGTACGTC.

J is TRBJ1-1 and V is TRBV18; D gene ambiguous. CDR1 KGHSH and CDR2 LQKENI come from the germline V gene. V lost 3 bases and J lost 1, with 6 bases in between. This CDR3 spans 13 amino acids. The CDR3 sequence: CASSPGQNTEAFF. In nucleotides, the CDR3 is TGTGCCAGCTCACCCGGGCAGAACACTGAAGCTTTCTTT.

This rearrangement joins TRBV12-5 to TRBJ1-4, with 9 bases aligning to TRBD1. J lost 5 bases, V lost 5 bases, and 3 bases had no gene match. The V gene's germline CDR1 is LGHNT and CDR2 FRNRAP. This CDR3 contains 14 residues. CDR3: CASGLTGGNEKLFF. The DNA for the CDR3 is TGTGCTAGTGGTCTGACAGGGGGGAATGAAAAACTGTTTTTT.

The sample holds a few counts of this clone. J is TRBJ1-1 and V is TRBV7-9, with D possibly TRBD1 on 5 matching bases. CDR3 length: 13 amino acids. The V end was cut by 4 bases, the J end by 1 base, with 7 bases between. Germline CDR1 reads SEHNR; CDR2 reads FQNEAQ (reference sequence). The CDR3 bases are TGTGCCAGCAGCTACGGGGGGAACACTGAAGCTTTCTTT. Translating gives CASSYGGNTEAFF.

The chain links TRBV24-1 to TRBJ2-6; D unresolved. CDR3 length equals 14 residues. V was pared by 6 bases and J by 1 base, with 6 bases between. CDR1 is KGHDR and CDR2 is SFDVKD in the germline V gene. CDR3 DNA: TGTGCCACCAGTCCAGCGTCTGGGGCCAACGTCCTGACTTTC. Encoded protein: CATSPASGANVLTF.

J is TRBJ2-1 and V is TRBV5-1; D might be TRBD1 (5 bases). The CDR3 has 15 residues. V lost 0 bases and J 6 bases, leaving 13 bases between the germline ends. Germline V lookup: CDR1 SGHRS, CDR2 YFSETQ. The CDR3 sequence: CASSLEPGLVNEQFF. In nucleotides, the CDR3 is TGCGCCAGCAGCTTGGAACCAGGGCTAGTCAATGAGCAGTTCTTC.

The chain combines TRBV3-1 (or the pseudogene TRBV3-2) with TRBJ1-2, with a weak D call TRBD1 (5 bases). CDR1 is LGHDT and CDR2 is YNNKEL in the germline V gene (reference sequence). This CDR3 contains 17 residues. Trimming stripped 4 bases from V and 0 bases from J, with 18 bases between. For the CDR3, the DNA is TGTGCCAGCAGCCGCCGGGGGGGGTCCAGGACTAACTATGGCTACACCTTC. It specifies CASSRRGGSRTNYGYTF.

This clone was detected a few times. J is TRBJ2-7 and V is TRBV7-2; 9 positions agree with TRBD2. The length of the CDR3 is 13 residues. Germline V gene sequence: CDR1 SGHTA, CDR2 FQGNSA. With 3 bases clipped from V and 7 bases from J, the junction kept 4 bases outside the gene matches. The CDR3 DNA follows: TGTGCCAGCAGCTTTACTAGCGGGTGGGAGCAGTACGTC. The encoded protein is CASSFTSGWEQYV.

The chain uses TRBV21-1 and TRBJ1-1. TRBV21-1 is an annotated pseudogene. The CDR3 is 14 amino acids. The DNA for the CDR3 is TGTGCCAGCAGCAAAGTGGGGGGGAACACTGAAGCTTTCTTT. Translated: CASSKVGGNTEAFF.